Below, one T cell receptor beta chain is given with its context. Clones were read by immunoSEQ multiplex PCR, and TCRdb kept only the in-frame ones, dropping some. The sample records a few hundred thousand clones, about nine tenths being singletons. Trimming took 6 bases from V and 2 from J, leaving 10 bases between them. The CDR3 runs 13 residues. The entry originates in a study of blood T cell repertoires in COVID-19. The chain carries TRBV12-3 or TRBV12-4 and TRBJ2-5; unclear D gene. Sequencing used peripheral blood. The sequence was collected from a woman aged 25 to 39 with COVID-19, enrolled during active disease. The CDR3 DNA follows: TGTGCCAGCAGCCGTTCCGGGCAAGAGACCCAGTACTTC. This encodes CASSRSGQETQYF.